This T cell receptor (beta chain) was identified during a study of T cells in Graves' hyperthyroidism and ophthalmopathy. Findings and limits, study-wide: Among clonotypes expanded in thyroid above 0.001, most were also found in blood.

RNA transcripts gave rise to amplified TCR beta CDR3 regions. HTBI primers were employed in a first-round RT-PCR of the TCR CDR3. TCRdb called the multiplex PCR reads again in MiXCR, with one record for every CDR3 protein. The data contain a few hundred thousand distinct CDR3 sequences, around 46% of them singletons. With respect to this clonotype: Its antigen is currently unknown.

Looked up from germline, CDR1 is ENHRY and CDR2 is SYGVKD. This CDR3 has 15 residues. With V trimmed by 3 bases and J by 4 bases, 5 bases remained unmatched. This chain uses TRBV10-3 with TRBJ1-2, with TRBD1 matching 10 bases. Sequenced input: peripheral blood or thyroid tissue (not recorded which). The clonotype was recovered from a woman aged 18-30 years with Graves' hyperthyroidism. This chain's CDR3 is CAISDVGQGGYGYTF. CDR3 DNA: TGTGCCATCAGTGACGTAGGACAGGGGGGCTATGGCTACACCTTC.